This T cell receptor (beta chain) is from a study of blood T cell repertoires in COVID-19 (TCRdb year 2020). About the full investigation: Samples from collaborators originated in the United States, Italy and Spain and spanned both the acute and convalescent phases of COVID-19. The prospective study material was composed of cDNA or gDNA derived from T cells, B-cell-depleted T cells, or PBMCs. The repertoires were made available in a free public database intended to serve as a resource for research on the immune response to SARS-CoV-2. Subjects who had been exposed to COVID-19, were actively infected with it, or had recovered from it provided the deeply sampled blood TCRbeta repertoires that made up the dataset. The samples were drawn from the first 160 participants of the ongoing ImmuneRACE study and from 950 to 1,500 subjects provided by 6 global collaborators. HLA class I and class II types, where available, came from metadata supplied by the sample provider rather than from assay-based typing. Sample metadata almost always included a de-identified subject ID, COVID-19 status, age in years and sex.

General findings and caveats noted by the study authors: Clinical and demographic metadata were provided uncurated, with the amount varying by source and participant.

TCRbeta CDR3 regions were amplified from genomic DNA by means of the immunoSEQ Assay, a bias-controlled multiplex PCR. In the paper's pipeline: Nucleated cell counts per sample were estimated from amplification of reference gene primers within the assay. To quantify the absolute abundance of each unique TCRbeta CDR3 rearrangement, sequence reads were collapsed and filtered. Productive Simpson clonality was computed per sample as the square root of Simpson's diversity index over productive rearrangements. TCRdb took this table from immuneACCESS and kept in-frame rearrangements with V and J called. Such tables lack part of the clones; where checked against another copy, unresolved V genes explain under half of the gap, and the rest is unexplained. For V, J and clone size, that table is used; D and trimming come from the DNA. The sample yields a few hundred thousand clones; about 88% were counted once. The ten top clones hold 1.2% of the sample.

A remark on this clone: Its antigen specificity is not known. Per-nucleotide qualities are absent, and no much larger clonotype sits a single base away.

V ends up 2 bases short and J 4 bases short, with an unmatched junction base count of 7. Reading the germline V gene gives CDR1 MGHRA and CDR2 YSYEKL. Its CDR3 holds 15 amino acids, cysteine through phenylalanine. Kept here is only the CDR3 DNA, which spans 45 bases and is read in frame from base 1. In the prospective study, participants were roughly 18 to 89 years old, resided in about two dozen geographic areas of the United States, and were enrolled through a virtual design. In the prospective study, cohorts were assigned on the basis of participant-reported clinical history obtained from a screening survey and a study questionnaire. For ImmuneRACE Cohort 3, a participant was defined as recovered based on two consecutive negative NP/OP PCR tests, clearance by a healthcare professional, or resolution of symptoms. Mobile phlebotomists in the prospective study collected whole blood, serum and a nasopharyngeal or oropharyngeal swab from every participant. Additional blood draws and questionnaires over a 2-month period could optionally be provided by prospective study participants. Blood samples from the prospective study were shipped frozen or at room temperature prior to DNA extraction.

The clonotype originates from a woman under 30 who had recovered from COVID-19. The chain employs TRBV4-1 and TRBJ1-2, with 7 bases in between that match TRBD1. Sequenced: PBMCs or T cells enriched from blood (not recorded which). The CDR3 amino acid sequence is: CASSQNAGTAYGYTF. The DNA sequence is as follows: TGCGCCAGCAGCCAAAATGCCGGGACAGCCTATGGCTACACCTTC.